Listed here are 28 T cell receptor beta chains from one sample, sequenced in a study of shared clonotypes between healthy human individuals. The data were produced by immunoSEQ multiplex PCR, yet TCRdb's version contains in-frame clones alone and is incomplete. The data show some 2,100,000 clones, with about 92% seen just once and 1.5% to 2% held by the top ten. Naive CD8 cells lacked CD45RO, underwent positive selection for CCR7 and left out terminally differentiated effector memory CD45RA+ cells. The sequencing sample was made of naive CD8+ T cells from PBMCs. All receptors derive from a young man in good health. Some clones in this sample may be carry-over from other donors' samples.

This chain links TRBV4-1 with TRBJ2-2; D perhaps matches TRBD2 (7 bases). Germline V gene sequence: CDR1 MGHRA, CDR2 YSYEKL. This CDR3 is 16 amino acids long. The V end was cut by 0 bases, the J end by 4 bases, with 12 bases between. CDR3 sequence: CASSQEIGGLTGELFF. DNA of the CDR3: TGCGCCAGCAGCCAAGAGATCGGGGGGCTCACCGGGGAGCTGTTTTTT.

This clone was recorded only once. The CDR3 nucleotides are TGTGCCACCCAGGCCTGGGTGGGCCAAGAGACCCAGTACTTC. Translation gives CATQAWVGQETQYF. This sequence joins TRBV2 and TRBJ2-5; no firm D call. The germline gives CDR1 SNHLY, CDR2 FYNNEI. Trimming left V 10 bases short and J 1 base short, with 16 bases between. The CDR3 consists of 14 residues.

This clone has a single count. The chain has TRBV4-3 and TRBJ1-1; 7 nucleotides align to TRBD1. Germline V gives CDR1 LGHNA, CDR2 YSLEER. This CDR3 is built from 18 residues. Trimming at V came to 0 bases and at J to 4 bases, leaving 14 bases not matched to a gene. The CDR3 loop is CASSQDRNDRAGGTEAFF. The CDR3 coding sequence is TGCGCCAGCAGCCAAGATAGGAATGACAGGGCGGGGGGCACTGAAGCTTTCTTT.

This sequence joins TRBV4-3 and TRBJ1-4; tentatively, D is TRBD1 (5 bases). Germline V lookup: CDR1 LGHNA, CDR2 YSLEER. Trimming took off 1 base at V and 5 bases at J, with 23 bases between the two ends. This CDR3 region has 19 residues. The CDR3 bases are TGCGCCAGCAGCCAAGTTTGGGATTACCCAGGGCGGAGAAATGAAAAACTGTTTTTT. Translation gives CASSQVWDYPGRRNEKLFF.

The genes are TRBV28 and TRBJ2-7; 9 nucleotides align to TRBD1. The trim removed 7 bases at V and 3 bases at J, leaving 7 bases unmatched. This CDR3 comprises 14 residues. Germline CDR1 and CDR2: MDHEN and SYDVKM. CDR3 DNA: TGTGCCAGCAACCCGGACAGGGGAATCTACGAGCAGTACTTC. It is translated as CASNPDRGIYEQYF.

The chain combines TRBV4-3 with TRBJ1-1, with D possibly matching TRBD1 (6 bases). Germline loops: CDR1 LGHNA, CDR2 YSLEER. The CDR3 consists of 15 residues. Deletions cut 1 base from V and 5 bases from J, with 14 bases between. The CDR3 coding sequence is TGCGCCAGCAGCCAAGGGACAGCCTGGGGTACTGAAGCTTTCTTT. Translation gives CASSQGTAWGTEAFF.

The rearrangement joins TRBV29-1 to TRBJ2-6; perhaps TRBD2 as D (6 bases). This CDR3 has 16 residues. Germline V gene lookup returns CDR1 SQVTM and CDR2 ANQGSEA. V lost 4 bases and J lost 0, with 13 bases in between. The CDR3 DNA reads as TGCAGCGTTGGGGCTAGCGCTCGCTCTGGGGCCAACGTCCTGACTTTC. Protein: CSVGASARSGANVLTF.

For the CDR3, the DNA is TGTGCCATCAGTGATGAGGGGGGAAACAATCAGCCCCAGCATTTT. Its translation is CAISDEGGNNQPQHF. The genes are TRBV10-3 and TRBJ1-5, with TRBD1 as a possible D gene (6 bases). Trimming cost V 3 bases and J 3 bases, with 12 bases left between them. Germline loops: CDR1 ENHRY, CDR2 SYGVKD. The CDR3 consists of 15 residues.

The J gene is TRBJ1-4, the V gene TRBV9; weak D call: TRBD1 (6 bases). There are 16 residues in the CDR3. Trimming removed 3 bases from V and 8 bases from J, with 20 bases in between. Germline-derived CDR1 and CDR2 are SGDLS and YYNGEE. The CDR3 nucleotides read TGTGCCAGCAGCGCCACCTCGGGGGGCGGTTTAGAAAAACTGTTTTTT. It codes for CASSATSGGGLEKLFF.

The chain joins TRBV19 to TRBJ1-5; D gene ambiguous. Germline V gives CDR1 LNHDA, CDR2 SQIVND (reference sequence). The V and J ends lost 0 bases and 0 bases respectively, with 6 bases between them. The CDR3 runs 15 residues. CDR3 sequence reads: CASSIDLGSNQPQHF. The CDR3 DNA reads TGTGCCAGTAGTATAGATTTGGGTAGCAATCAGCCCCAGCATTTT.

The V call is TRBV18, the J call TRBJ2-1; 9 positions agree with TRBD1. The CDR3 is 15 residues long. With V trimmed by 2 bases and J by 4 bases, 3 bases remained unmatched. Germline V gene lookup returns CDR1 KGHSH and CDR2 LQKENI. The chain's CDR3 is CASSPGTGRYNEQFF. In DNA, the CDR3 is TGTGCCAGCTCACCAGGGACAGGGCGATACAATGAGCAGTTCTTC.

The chain recombines TRBV11-2 with TRBJ2-7; no reliable D call. CDR1 and CDR2 from the germline V gene are SGHAT and FQNNGV. This CDR3 spans 11 amino acids. Trimming cost V 4 bases and J 12 bases, with 13 bases left between them. The DNA for the CDR3 is TGTGCCAGCAGCTCTGGGCGTCTCTGGTACTTC. Its translation: CASSSGRLWYF.

The chain employs TRBV5-1 and TRBJ2-1; tentative D call: TRBD2 (5 bases). This CDR3 region has 12 residues. Looked up from germline, CDR1 is SGHRS and CDR2 is YFSETQ. V lost 1 base to trimming and J lost 10 bases, with 9 bases between them. CDR3 bases: TGCGCCAGCAGCTTGTACGGGAACGAGCAGTTCTTC. This gives the protein CASSLYGNEQFF.

This rearrangement joins TRBV27 to TRBJ2-2, with 7 bases fitting TRBD1. Germline-derived CDR1 and CDR2 are MNHEY and SMNVEV (reference sequence). The CDR3 runs to 15 residues. V lost 3 bases, J lost 3 bases, and 4 bases stayed unmatched. CDR3 protein: CASSFGQAYTGELFF. The CDR3, as DNA: TGTGCCAGCAGTTTCGGACAGGCCTACACCGGGGAGCTGTTTTTT.

The J gene is TRBJ2-5, the V gene TRBV30; D might be TRBD2 (5 bases). The J call is uncertain, as TRBJ2-7 better fits the DNA end. The germline V gene has CDR1 GTSNPN and CDR2 SVGIG (reference sequence). CDR3 length: 13 amino acids. CDR3 sequence (DNA): TGTGCCTGGAGTATAGGGAGCTCCTACGAGCAGTACTTC. It codes for CAWSIGSSYEQYF.

V gene TRBV27 combines with J gene TRBJ2-3; 7 bases fit TRBD1. The CDR3 contains 17 residues. The junction had 8 bases not matched to a gene; V was cut back by 0 bases and J by 2 bases. Germline loops: CDR1 MNHEY, CDR2 SMNVEV (reference sequence). CDR3 loop: CASSLSWGQLLTDTQYF. CDR3 nucleotides: TGTGCCAGCAGTTTATCATGGGGACAGCTGCTCACAGATACGCAGTATTTT.

The rearrangement joins TRBV27 to TRBJ2-3; TRBD2 is a possible D gene (6 bases). This CDR3 is built from 16 residues. V was cut by 2 bases and J by 6 bases, with 18 bases left in between. Germline V CDR1 and CDR2: MNHEY, SMNVEV (reference sequence). The CDR3 DNA sequence: TGTGCCAGCAGTTTAGCCGGGAGAGCCCCAGCGGATACGCAGTATTTT. This codes for CASSLAGRAPADTQYF.

The gene calls are TRBV7-9 and TRBJ2-7; 10 bases match TRBD1. Germline-derived CDR1 and CDR2 are SEHNR and FQNEAQ (reference sequence). V was clipped by 5 bases and J by 3 bases; unmatched bases: 10. This CDR3 is built from 16 residues. CDR3 residues: CASSPGPGTGVYEQYF. The CDR3 DNA reads TGTGCCAGCAGCCCAGGACCCGGGACAGGGGTCTACGAGCAGTACTTC.

The rearrangement joins TRBV28 to TRBJ2-1; possibly TRBD2 for D (7 bases). CDR1 and CDR2 (germline): MDHEN, SYDVKM. The CDR3 extends over 13 amino acids. Trimming removed 7 bases at V and 6 bases at J, with 13 bases between. The chain's CDR3 is CASTLGGVNEQFF. CDR3 DNA: TGTGCCAGCACCTTAGGGGGGGTCAATGAGCAGTTCTTC. Full variable domain (rest looked up from reference TRBV28 and TRBJ2-1): DVKVTQSSRYLVKRTGEKVFLECVQDMDHENMFWYRQDPGLGLRLIYFSYDVKMKEKGDIPEGYSVSREKKERFSLILESASTNQTSMYLCASTLGGVNEQFFGPGTRLTVL.

This chain connects TRBV7-8 to TRBJ2-7; 11 positions match TRBD2. This CDR3 spans 15 amino acids. The V segment lost 5 bases and the J segment 0 bases; nucleotides outside the gene matches: 3. Germline V gene sequence: CDR1 SGHVS, CDR2 FQNEAQ. The CDR3 region has the DNA TGTGCCAGCAGCCCTAGCGGGAGGAGCTCCTACGAGCAGTACTTC. Its translation is CASSPSGRSSYEQYF.

With regard to this clone: One junction end does not reproduce the germline sequence, and a read error may be involved. The chain employs TRBV15 and TRBJ2-3, with TRBD2 matching 7 bases. The germline gives CDR1 LNHNV, CDR2 YYDKDF (reference sequence). The CDR3 runs to 14 residues. This chain's CDR3 is CATSRERELDTQYF. CDR3 DNA: TGTGCCACCAGCCGAGAGCGGGAACTAGATACGCAGTATTTT.

J is TRBJ1-1 and V is TRBV9; D unclear. CDR3 length equals 16 residues. With 1 base removed from V and 4 bases from J, the gap between germline ends came to 17 bases. The germline gives CDR1 SGDLS, CDR2 YYNGEE. The CDR3 DNA follows: TGTGCCAGCAGCGTATTAGACTTCTCCCCGGGCACTGAAGCTTTCTTT. Encoded protein: CASSVLDFSPGTEAFF.

The count of this clone is one. The chain has TRBV27 and TRBJ2-5, with 12 nucleotides matching TRBD1. The CDR3 extends over 16 amino acids. The germline V gene encodes CDR1 MNHEY and CDR2 SMNVEV (reference sequence). Trimming cost V 0 bases and J 5 bases; bases outside gene matches: 4. The CDR3 DNA follows: TGTGCCAGCAGTTTATCTCGGGACAGGGGGCTGGAGACCCAGTACTTC. Its protein product is CASSLSRDRGLETQYF.

The rearrangement links TRBV9 to TRBJ2-1, with D perhaps matching TRBD1 (5 bases). The germline V gene encodes CDR1 SGDLS and CDR2 YYNGEE. The CDR3 spans 13 residues. Trimming cost V 3 bases and J 5 bases, with 9 bases left between them. The CDR3 loop reads CASSGGVNNEQFF. The DNA of the CDR3 is TGTGCCAGCAGCGGGGGCGTCAACAATGAGCAGTTCTTC.

The count of this clone is one. This sequence joins TRBV18 and TRBJ1-1; D gene unclear. Germline V gene lookup returns CDR1 KGHSH and CDR2 LQKENI. V lost 0 bases and J lost 4, with 3 bases in between. This CDR3 has 12 residues. As DNA, the CDR3 is TGTGCCAGCTCACCACCGGTCACTGAAGCTTTCTTT. It yields the protein CASSPPVTEAFF.

The genes are TRBV6-5 and TRBJ1-1, with D possibly matching TRBD1 (5 bases). Trimming shortened V by 2 bases and J by 4 bases, and 14 bases separated the two germline ends. The V gene's germline CDR1 is MNHEY and CDR2 SVGAGI. This CDR3 contains 15 residues. The CDR3 loop is CASSYRQGTTTEAFF. In DNA form, the CDR3 reads TGTGCCAGCAGTTACCGGCAGGGAACGACCACTGAAGCTTTCTTT.

V and J are TRBV7-9 and TRBJ2-7; the match to TRBD1 covers 8 bases. Germline CDR1 reads SEHNR; CDR2 reads FQNEAQ (reference sequence). The junction had 8 bases not matched to a gene; V was cut back by 5 bases and J by 2 bases. There are 15 residues in the CDR3. CDR3 in DNA: TGTGCCAGCAGCCTACGGGACAGGTCCCCCTACGAGCAGTACTTC. It specifies CASSLRDRSPYEQYF.

V gene TRBV27 combines with J gene TRBJ2-7; D unclear. Germline V gives CDR1 MNHEY, CDR2 SMNVEV (reference sequence). V was cut by 4 bases and J by 4 bases, with 17 bases left in between. The CDR3 extends over 15 amino acids. The CDR3 nucleotides read TGTGCCAGCAGTTCAGTTTGGCCGCCCGGTTACGAGCAGTACTTC. This gives the protein CASSSVWPPGYEQYF.